These T cell receptor beta chains were read from a single sample in a study of beta chain features in type 1 diabetes. Here immunoSEQ multiplex PCR was the method, and the copy in TCRdb shows in-frame clones only, minus some. The sample records hundreds of thousands of clones, about 14% being singletons. The sequencing sample was made of naive CD4+ T cells from blood. Source of these receptors: a man between 18 and 35 years old with type 1 diabetes. CDR3s include the opening cysteine and the closing phenylalanine or tryptophan. Each record gives: clone size, D gene, J gene, V gene, CDR3 protein, CDR3 DNA. The D gene is left open where the match is weak. Part of the rows lack a size; the others show once, few, many or a class for expanded clones.

clone size: few
D gene: TRBD1
J gene: TRBJ2-1
V gene: TRBV5-1
CDR3 protein: CASSSRDSSFYNEQFF
CDR3 DNA: TGCGCCAGCAGCTCCAGGGACAGTTCTTTCTACAATGAGCAGTTCTTC

clone size: few
D gene: -
J gene: TRBJ2-2
V gene: TRBV5-1
CDR3 protein: CASSSGPGSNTGELFF
CDR3 DNA: TGCGCCAGCAGCTCTGGGCCCGGAAGCAACACCGGGGAGCTGTTTTTT

clone size: -
D gene: -
J gene: TRBJ1-2
V gene: TRBV15
CDR3 protein: CATSSFTGPGYGYTF
CDR3 DNA: TGTGCCACCAGCAGCTTTACAGGACCGGGCTATGGCTACACCTTC

clone size: -
D gene: -
J gene: TRBJ2-3
V gene: TRBV18
CDR3 protein: CASSPVEERRTQYF
CDR3 DNA: TGTGCCAGCTCACCTGTTGAGGAGAGGAGAACGCAGTATTTT

clone size: -
D gene: -
J gene: TRBJ1-2
V gene: TRBV19
CDR3 protein: CASTRLQGRNYGYTF
CDR3 DNA: TGTGCCAGTACCCGTCTCCAGGGCCGTAACTATGGCTACACCTTC

clone size: -
D gene: -
J gene: TRBJ1-1
V gene: TRBV19
CDR3 protein: CAISPGPYTEAFF
CDR3 DNA: TGTGCCATTTCACCGGGACCCTACACTGAAGCTTTCTTT

clone size: -
D gene: TRBD1
J gene: TRBJ1-2
V gene: TRBV28
CDR3 protein: CASSPHDRAEAGHTF
CDR3 DNA: TGTGCCAGCAGCCCACACGACAGGGCTGAGGCTGGACACACCTTC

clone size: -
D gene: TRBD1
J gene: TRBJ2-1
V gene: TRBV11-2
CDR3 protein: CASSLLGQAHNEQFF
CDR3 DNA: TGTGCCAGCAGCTTATTGGGACAGGCACACAATGAGCAGTTCTTC

clone size: -
D gene: TRBD1
J gene: TRBJ2-5
V gene: TRBV5-4
CDR3 protein: CASSLGGTVQETQYF
CDR3 DNA: TGTGCCAGCAGCTTGGGTGGGACAGTCCAAGAGACCCAGTACTTC

clone size: few
D gene: -
J gene: TRBJ1-1
V gene: TRBV18
CDR3 protein: CASSPTPAGTEAFF
CDR3 DNA: TGTGCCAGCTCACCCACGCCCGCGGGGACTGAAGCTTTCTTT

clone size: -
D gene: -
J gene: TRBJ2-2
V gene: TRBV29-1
CDR3 protein: CSVPLPRNTGELFF
CDR3 DNA: TGCAGCGTCCCACTTCCCAGGAACACCGGGGAGCTGTTTTTT